The text below deals with one T cell receptor beta chain. Its antigen is currently unknown. The record originates from a study of cytomegalovirus exposure and HLA in healthy donors. The study's findings and limits: Highly shared variants forming one cluster were likely a sequencing artifact.

There are 16 residues in the CDR3. Trimming cost V 8 bases and J 0 bases; bases outside gene matches: 10. Germline CDR1 and CDR2: SNHLY and FYNNEI. Both 60 Vbeta primers and 13 Jbeta primers went into the PCR. Clones were read by immunoSEQ multiplex PCR, and TCRdb kept only the in-frame ones, dropping some. There are about 270,000 clones in the sample; roughly 70% occur only once, and about 2.2% lies in the top ten. Sequenced: PBMCs. The clonotype comes from a female donor in good health and CMV-seronegative. The chain carries TRBV2 and TRBJ2-1, with TRBD2 matching over 7 bases. The CDR3 loop is CASLGLGGSSYNEQFF. The CDR3 DNA sequence: TGTGCCAGCCTGGGGCTAGGCGGGAGCTCCTACAATGAGCAGTTCTTC.